This T cell receptor (beta chain) emerged from a study of regulatory T cells in long-lasting Graves disease. The germline V gene encodes CDR1 SGHVS and CDR2 FNYEAQ. The CDR3 is 13 residues long. V lost 4 bases and J 5 bases, leaving 11 bases between the germline ends. This clonotype was detected a few times. Time point defined: newly diagnosed GD, antithyroid drugs for less than 3 months. The authors made the TCR library using RNA they extracted from PBMCs. In building TCR beta libraries, iRepertoire HTBI primers were used together with Arm-PCR of CDR3 regions. From the multiplex PCR reads, TCRdb called clonotypes with MiXCR, one entry per CDR3 protein. Of some 560,000 distinct CDR3 sequences in the sample, 16% were seen once. A further study also used this sample, focusing on T cells in Graves' hyperthyroidism and ophthalmopathy.

V gene TRBV7-6 combines with J gene TRBJ2-5; D unresolved. The receptor was isolated from a woman aged 35-65 years with Graves disease. The material sequenced was peripheral blood mononuclear cells (PBMCs), taken at new diagnosis, from a patient treated with antithyroid drugs. CDR3 sequence (DNA): TGTGCCAGCAGCTCCCCTACAACGGAGACCCAGTACTTC. Translating gives CASSSPTTETQYF.